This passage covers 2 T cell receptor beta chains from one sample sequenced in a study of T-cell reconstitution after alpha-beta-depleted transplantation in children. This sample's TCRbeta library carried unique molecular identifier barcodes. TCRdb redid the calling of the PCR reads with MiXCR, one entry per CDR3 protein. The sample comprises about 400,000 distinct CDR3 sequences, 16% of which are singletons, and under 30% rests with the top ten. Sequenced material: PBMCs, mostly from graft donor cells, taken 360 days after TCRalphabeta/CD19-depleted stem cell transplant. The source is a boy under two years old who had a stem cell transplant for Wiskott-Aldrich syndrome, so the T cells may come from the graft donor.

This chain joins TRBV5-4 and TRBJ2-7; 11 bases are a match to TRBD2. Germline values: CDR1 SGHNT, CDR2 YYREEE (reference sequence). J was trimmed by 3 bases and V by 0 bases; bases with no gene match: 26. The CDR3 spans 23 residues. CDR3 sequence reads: CASSLAGARGVSGRATSYYEQYF. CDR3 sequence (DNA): TGTGCCAGCAGCTTGGCCGGGGCCAGGGGGGTTAGCGGGAGGGCCACCTCCTACTACGAGCAGTACTTC.

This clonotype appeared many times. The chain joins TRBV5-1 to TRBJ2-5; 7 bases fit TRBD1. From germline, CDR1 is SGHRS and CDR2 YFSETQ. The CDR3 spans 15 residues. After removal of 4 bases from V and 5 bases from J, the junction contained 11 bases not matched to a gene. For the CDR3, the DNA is TGCGCCAGCAGCCTGACTGACAGGGTGAGCGAGACCCAGTACTTC. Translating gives CASSLTDRVSETQYF.